The 29 T cell receptor beta chains presented below share a single source sample, sequenced in a study of OX40 agonist ivuxolimab in advanced cancers. Sequencing was performed with immunoSEQ multiplex PCR; in TCRdb, only in-frame clones are kept and a portion is missing. The data hold about 48,000 clones, with 80% to 90% observed a single time. The sample consisted of CD4+ or CD8+ T cells sorted from blood, taken in a trial of the OX40 agonist ivuxolimab. The receptors shown here come from an adult with an advanced solid tumor such as melanoma, head and neck, liver or kidney cancer.

As DNA, the CDR3 is TGTGCCATCAGTGAGTCGAGAGGCTCTGGAAACACCATATATTTT. This sequence encodes CAISESRGSGNTIYF. V usage is TRBV10-3 and J usage is TRBJ1-3; D not certain. Trimming removed 0 bases from V and 0 bases from J, with 6 bases in between. This CDR3 is built from 15 residues. In germline, CDR1 is ENHRY, CDR2 SYGVKD.

The rearrangement joins TRBV5-1 to TRBJ2-1, with 7 bases matching TRBD2. The V segment lost 1 base and the J segment 0 bases; nucleotides outside the gene matches: 4. The CDR3 loop spans 16 amino acids. The germline V gene encodes CDR1 SGHRS and CDR2 YFSETQ. The CDR3 spells CASSLQGGSSYNEQFF. For the CDR3, the DNA is TGCGCCAGCAGCTTGCAGGGCGGGAGCTCCTACAATGAGCAGTTCTTC. The variable domain in full, completed from reference TRBV5-1 and TRBJ2-1, reads KAGVTQTPRYLIKTRGQQVTLSCSPISGHRSVSWYQQTPGQGLQFLFEYFSETQRNKGNFPGRFSGRQFSNSRSEMNVSTLELGDSALYLCASSLQGGSSYNEQFFGPGTRLTVL.

The rearrangement links TRBV10-1 to TRBJ2-7, with D possibly TRBD2 on 5 matching bases. Germline CDR1 and CDR2: WNHNN and SYGVQD (reference sequence). The CDR3 covers 13 residues. Deletions cut 0 bases from V and 3 bases from J, with 6 bases between. CDR3 in amino acids: CASSESGDYEQYF. The CDR3 DNA reads TGCGCCAGCAGTGAGTCGGGAGACTACGAGCAGTACTTC.

In DNA form, the CDR3 reads TGTGCCAGCTCACCGGGCGGTGAATACGCCGGAAACACCATATATTTT. Protein product: CASSPGGEYAGNTIYF. The chain links TRBV18 to TRBJ1-3; D uncertain. CDR3 length: 16 amino acids. Deletions cut 3 bases from V and 4 bases from J, with 16 bases between. Germline CDR1 KGHSH, CDR2 LQKENI.

This clone was observed a few times. The chain joins TRBV10-3 to TRBJ1-1, with a weak D call TRBD1 (6 bases). Trimming stripped 6 bases from V and 5 bases from J, with 16 bases between. Germline V CDR1 and CDR2: ENHRY, SYGVKD. This CDR3 contains 14 residues. The CDR3 DNA follows: TGTGCCATCAGGGCCTTACAGGGAGGAACTGAAGCTTTCTTT. The encoded protein is CAIRALQGGTEAFF.

By frequency in the sample, this clone is medium-sized. This CDR3 is also generated by other DNA sequences in the sample. The rearrangement joins TRBV18 to TRBJ2-7; the match to TRBD1 covers 10 bases. In germline, CDR1 is KGHSH, CDR2 LQKENI. This CDR3 has 16 amino acids. V shed 3 bases and J 4 bases; nucleotides not matched to a gene: 9. CDR3 sequence reads: CASSPPGTGVLYEQYF. The DNA of the CDR3 is TGTGCCAGCTCACCCCCCGGGACAGGGGTTTTATACGAGCAGTACTTC.

The V gene is TRBV5-1, the J gene TRBJ2-2; no clear D. This CDR3 region has 14 residues. V gave up 3 bases and J gave up 8 bases, with 14 bases separating them. Per the germline V gene, CDR1 is SGHRS and CDR2 is YFSETQ. The CDR3 DNA sequence: TGCGCCAGCAGCTCGCAGGTTGGGGTTGGGGAGCTGTTTTTT. It encodes CASSSQVGVGELFF.

This clone was seen a single time. The genes are TRBV7-9 and TRBJ2-5; D is ambiguous. The CDR3 runs 12 residues. In germline, CDR1 is SEHNR, CDR2 FQNEAQ (reference sequence). V dropped 1 base and J dropped 13 bases, with 13 bases sitting between them. CDR3 in amino acids: CASSLGPQARYF. In DNA form, the CDR3 reads TGTGCCAGCAGCTTAGGCCCACAAGCCAGGTACTTC.

The gene calls are TRBV30 and TRBJ2-5; 9 bases match TRBD1. Germline lookup yields CDR1 GTSNPN and CDR2 SVGIG (reference sequence). This CDR3 spans 16 amino acids. J lost 5 bases, V lost 3 bases, and 13 bases had no gene match. DNA of the CDR3: TGTGCCTGGAGCCCCCGAGGGGGGACAGGGTTCGAGACCCAGTACTTC. It encodes CAWSPRGGTGFETQYF. The full variable domain, in which reference TRBV30 and TRBJ2-5 provide the parts outside the CDR3, is SQTIHQWPATLVQPVGSPLSLECTVEGTSNPNLYWYRQAAGRGLQLLFYSVGIGQISSEVPQNLSASRPQDRQFILSSKKLLLSDSGFYLCAWSPRGGTGFETQYFGPGTRLLVL.

This clone showed up just once. J is TRBJ2-7 and V is TRBV28, with 12 bases identical to TRBD2. After removal of 4 bases from V and 6 bases from J, the junction contained 4 bases not matched to a gene. This CDR3 spans 14 amino acids. CDR1 is MDHEN and CDR2 is SYDVKM in the germline V gene. CDR3 sequence (DNA): TGTGCCAGCAGTTCTAGCGGGAGGGCCGTCGAGCAGTACTTC. Residues: CASSSSGRAVEQYF.

The J gene is TRBJ1-2, the V gene TRBV30, with TRBD1 identical over 8 bases. This CDR3 comprises 13 residues. V was pared by 0 bases and J by 7 bases, with 4 bases of the junction left unmatched. Germline loops: CDR1 GTSNPN, CDR2 SVGIG (reference sequence). Here the CDR3 reads CAWSVGRGLGYTF. Here the CDR3 DNA reads TGTGCCTGGAGTGTAGGCAGGGGGCTTGGCTACACCTTC.

This clone appeared once. The chain recombines TRBV5-6 with TRBJ2-7, with D possibly TRBD1 on 6 matching bases. Trimming removed 1 base from V and 1 base from J, with 9 bases in between. The CDR3 extends over 14 amino acids. The germline gives CDR1 SGHDT, CDR2 YYEEEE. CDR3 DNA: TGTGCCAGCAGCTTGCTGGGACAATCCTACGAGCAGTACTTC. Its protein is CASSLLGQSYEQYF.

V usage is TRBV15 and J usage is TRBJ2-1, with 7 nucleotides matching TRBD1. The V gene's germline CDR1 is LNHNV and CDR2 YYDKDF (reference sequence). J was trimmed by 4 bases and V by 3 bases; bases with no gene match: 15. The CDR3 has 18 residues. CDR3 coding DNA: TGTGCCACCAGCAGCACGACAGGGTTCTCCCTCTTTTACAATGAGCAGTTCTTC. Its protein product is CATSSTTGFSLFYNEQFF. Together with reference TRBV15 and TRBJ2-1, the CDR3 gives the full variable domain: DAMVIQNPRYQVTQFGKPVTLSCSQTLNHNVMYWYQQKSSQAPKLLFHYYDKDFNNEADTPDNFQSRRPNTSFCFLDIRSPGLGDTAMYLCATSSTTGFSLFYNEQFFGPGTRLTVL.

This clone appeared once. V gene TRBV4-1 combines with J gene TRBJ2-1; 9 nucleotides line up with TRBD2. Germline CDR1 reads MGHRA; CDR2 reads YSYEKL. The CDR3 is made up of 16 amino acids. With 0 bases clipped from V and 4 bases from J, the junction kept 4 bases outside the gene matches. CDR3 amino acids: CASSQEASGDYNEQFF. The CDR3 DNA is TGCGCCAGCAGCCAAGAAGCTAGCGGGGATTACAATGAGCAGTTCTTC.

This clone is judged medium-sized. The CDR3 region has the DNA TGCGCCAGCAGCCCGGGACATGGAAACACCGGGGAGCTGTTTTTT. It yields the protein CASSPGHGNTGELFF. The chain carries TRBV4-1 and TRBJ2-2, with a weak D call TRBD1 (6 bases). This CDR3 has 15 residues. CDR1 is MGHRA, CDR2 YSYEKL, per germline. V was pared by 4 bases and J by 2 bases, with 11 bases between.

The V gene is TRBV7-9, the J gene TRBJ1-2, with 7 bases aligning to TRBD1. The CDR3 loop spans 15 amino acids. CDR1 SEHNR and CDR2 FQNEAQ come from the germline V gene (reference sequence). The V segment lost 5 bases and the J segment 7 bases; nucleotides outside the gene matches: 13. CDR3 DNA: TGTGCCAGCAGCCCCGACCGCGGGACAGCCGGTGGCTACACCTTC. Protein product: CASSPDRGTAGGYTF.

The V and J genes are TRBV18 and TRBJ2-2, with D possibly being TRBD2 (5 bases). CDR1 and CDR2 from the germline V gene are KGHSH and LQKENI. The V gene lost 3 bases and the J gene lost 7 bases, with 9 bases spanning the gap. This CDR3 has 13 residues. CDR3 region: CASSPSGSGELFF. In DNA form, the CDR3 reads TGTGCCAGCTCACCCTCGGGAAGCGGGGAGCTGTTTTTT.

This clone was counted between two and nine times. The V gene is TRBV10-3, the J gene TRBJ2-7; 10 bases fit TRBD1. CDR1 is ENHRY, CDR2 SYGVKD, per germline. The CDR3 runs to 14 residues. V dropped 3 bases and J dropped 4; count of bases not matched to a gene: 3. The CDR3 nucleotides are TGTGCCATCAGTGATGGGACAGGGGCTTACGAGCAGTACTTC. It encodes CAISDGTGAYEQYF.

The CDR3 DNA sequence: TGTGCCAGCAGCGTAGGAGTGTCTAGCGGGACCCTGGGTGGCTCCTACGAGCAGTACTTC. Translating it yields CASSVGVSSGTLGGSYEQYF. The chain recombines TRBV9 with TRBJ2-7, with TRBD2 matching 9 bases. V gave up 0 bases and J gave up 0 bases; unmatched junction bases: 16. Germline CDR1 is SGDLS and CDR2 is YYNGEE. The CDR3 covers 20 residues.

V gene TRBV19 combines with J gene TRBJ1-1; TRBD1 matches 8 bases. The CDR3 is 15 residues long. Germline CDR1 is LNHDA and CDR2 is SQIVND (reference sequence). The ends lost 1 base at V and 4 bases at J; junction bases unmatched: 5. The CDR3 coding sequence is TGTGCCAGTAGTATAGTGGCCCAGGGGGCCACTGAAGCTTTCTTT. Residues: CASSIVAQGATEAFF.

This chain joins TRBV7-9 and TRBJ2-3; 13 bases fit TRBD2. The CDR3 loop spans 15 amino acids. CDR1 SEHNR and CDR2 FQNEAQ come from the germline V gene (reference sequence). V was clipped by 1 base and J by 7 bases; unmatched bases: 2. In nucleotides, the CDR3 is TGTGCCAGCAGCTTAGGGGGACTAGCGGGGAATACGCAGTATTTT. Its protein product is CASSLGGLAGNTQYF.

The chain combines TRBV15 with TRBJ2-1; D perhaps matches TRBD2 (6 bases). CDR3 length equals 16 residues. Trimming removed 1 base from V and 5 bases from J, with 15 bases in between. CDR1 is LNHNV and CDR2 is YYDKDF in the germline V gene (reference sequence). In DNA form, the CDR3 reads TGTGCCACCAGCAGAGTCCGCGGGGCAGGTGACAATGAGCAGTTCTTC. This gives the protein CATSRVRGAGDNEQFF.

The V call is TRBV28, the J call TRBJ1-2; D might be TRBD1 (5 bases). Between the trimmed V and J ends, which lost 2 bases and 6 bases, there was a span of 7 bases. Germline CDR1 MDHEN, CDR2 SYDVKM. The CDR3 spans 12 residues. For the CDR3, the DNA is TGTGCCAGCAGTTTAACGGGGGATGGCTACACCTTC. This sequence encodes CASSLTGDGYTF.

This chain joins TRBV5-1 and TRBJ1-5; no reliable D call. The CDR3 extends over 15 amino acids. V lost 3 bases, J lost 7 bases, and 17 bases lay in between. Germline assignment: CDR1 SGHRS and CDR2 YFSETQ. CDR3 loop: CASSSGERAEQPQHF. In nucleotides, the CDR3 is TGCGCCAGCAGCTCCGGGGAGAGGGCGGAACAGCCCCAGCATTTT.

This clone appeared once. The chain uses TRBV9 and TRBJ1-2, with D perhaps TRBD1 (5 bases). This CDR3 is 15 amino acids long. Trimming took 4 bases from V and 4 from J, leaving 17 bases between them. From germline, CDR1 is SGDLS and CDR2 YYNGEE. The CDR3 coding sequence is TGTGCCAGCAGCCCACAAGGGGCAGAAAGCTATGGCTACACCTTC. This codes for CASSPQGAESYGYTF.

V gene TRBV19 combines with J gene TRBJ2-2; TRBD1 might be the D (6 bases). The V gene lost 7 bases and the J gene lost 3 bases, with 18 bases spanning the gap. The CDR3 has 16 amino acids. Germline V lookup: CDR1 LNHDA, CDR2 SQIVND (reference sequence). CDR3 in amino acids: CASTSGTPGDTGELFF. CDR3 nucleotides: TGTGCCAGTACTTCCGGGACACCAGGGGACACCGGGGAGCTGTTTTTT.

The chain couples TRBV30 to TRBJ2-5, with 9 bases that match TRBD2. The germline V gene encodes CDR1 GTSNPN and CDR2 SVGIG (reference sequence). The CDR3 spans 15 residues. The trim removed 2 bases at V and 1 base at J, leaving 5 bases unmatched. The CDR3 DNA is TGTGCCTGGAGTAGGGCTAGCGGGGTCCAAGAGACCCAGTACTTC. Its translation: CAWSRASGVQETQYF.

The V gene is TRBV28, the J gene TRBJ1-2; 7 positions agree with TRBD1. The CDR3 sequence is 16 residues long. V dropped 4 bases and J dropped 7; count of bases not matched to a gene: 15. CDR1 and CDR2 (germline): MDHEN, SYDVKM. CDR3 sequence: CASSSKQGPARSGYTF. The CDR3 DNA reads as TGTGCCAGCAGTTCCAAACAGGGGCCCGCCCGGAGTGGCTACACCTTC.

The chain carries TRBV19 and TRBJ2-1, with 7 bases lining up with TRBD1. The junction had 3 bases not matched to a gene; V was cut back by 6 bases and J by 7 bases. The CDR3 runs 12 residues. From germline, CDR1 is LNHDA and CDR2 SQIVND (reference sequence). CDR3 protein: CASSDRVNEQFF. The DNA of the CDR3 is TGTGCCAGTAGCGACAGGGTAAATGAGCAGTTCTTC.